A selection of T cell receptor beta chains follows, all from one sample in a study of shared clonotypes between healthy human individuals. Assay used: immunoSEQ multiplex PCR; TCRdb lists only in-frame clones, some missing. The sample carries some 2.3 million clones, 80% to 95% recorded once. The sequenced sample was naive CD4+ T cells from PBMCs. All receptors come from a man younger than 35 in good health. Some clones in this sample may be carry-over from other donors' samples. Both conserved end residues are part of each CDR3. A D gene is named only where the DNA matches it firmly. Only some rows state a clone size, as once, few, many or a class for expanded clones.

>TRBD1|TRBJ1-2|-|TRBV7-9
TGTGCCAGCAGCTCGGGACAGTACTATGGCTACACCTTC
CASSSGQYYGYTF
>-|TRBJ2-3|-|TRBV7-3
TGTGCCAGCAGCAATACAGGGAATACGCAGTATTTT
CASSNTGNTQYF
>TRBD1|TRBJ1-1|-|TRBV29-1
TGCAGCGTTGCCGAACAGGGGGCGTACACTGAAGCTTTCTTT
CSVAEQGAYTEAFF
>-|TRBJ2-6|-|TRBV2
TGTGCCACGTCAGCCGGGTTGGGGGCCAACGTCCTGACTTTC
CATSAGLGANVLTF
>-|TRBJ1-1|-|TRBV7-2
TGTGCCAGCAGCTCTGCAGAACACACTGAAGCTTTCTTT
CASSSAEHTEAFF
>-|TRBJ1-1|-|TRBV6-6
TGTGCCAGCAGTTACTCACGGGAGATGAACACTGAAGCTTTCTTT
CASSYSREMNTEAFF
>-|TRBJ2-2|-|TRBV30
TGTGCCTGGAGTGCCAACACCGGGGAGCTGTTTTTT
CAWSANTGELFF
>-|TRBJ1-2|-|TRBV9
TGTGCCAGCAGCGTATTCAGGGGCTATGGCTACACCTTC
CASSVFRGYGYTF
>TRBD2|TRBJ2-3|-|TRBV2
TGTGCCAGCAGTACCGCTAGCGGGTACACAGATACGCAGTATTTT
CASSTASGYTDTQYF
>TRBD1|TRBJ1-2|-|TRBV28
TGTGCCAGCAGTTTGGCGGACAGGGGTGGCTACACCTTC
CASSLADRGGYTF
>-|TRBJ1-1|-|TRBV7-8
TGTGCCAGCAGCTCAGGCGGGGGCACTGAAGCTTTCTTT
CASSSGGGTEAFF
>-|TRBJ2-7|-|TRBV18
TGTGCCAGCTCACCCGACGGCGAGCAGTACTTC
CASSPDGEQYF
>-|TRBJ2-7|-|TRBV18
TGTGCCAGCTCACCCGGGACCGTACGCGTCGAGCAGTACTTC
CASSPGTVRVEQYF
>-|TRBJ1-1|-|TRBV7-9
TGTGCCAGCAGCTTACGGTCAGACACTGAAGCTTTCTTT
CASSLRSDTEAFF
>-|TRBJ1-4|-|TRBV30
TGTGCCTGGAGTGTAAGGTTCTGGGTGCAGGAGAATGAAAAACTGTTTTTT
CAWSVRFWVQENEKLFF
>-|TRBJ2-7|-|TRBV9
TGTGCCAGCAGCGTAGTTCCCACCGGGTACGAGCAGTACTTC
CASSVVPTGYEQYF
>TRBD1|TRBJ1-1|few|TRBV10-3
TGTGCCATCAGTGGCAGGACAGGGCCTGAAGCTTTCTTT
CAISGRTGPEAFF
>TRBD2|TRBJ2-2|-|TRBV4-1
TGCGCCAGCAAATGGGAGGGAGATCTTACGAACACCGGGGAGCTGTTTTTT
CASKWEGDLTNTGELFF
>-|TRBJ1-2|-|TRBV29-1
TGCAGCGTTGAAACGAGGATGGGGGATGGCTACACCTTC
CSVETRMGDGYTF
>-|TRBJ2-6|once|TRBV5-1
TGCGCCAGCAGCTTGGGGGGTCTTTCCTCTGGGGCCAACGTCCTGACTTTC
CASSLGGLSSGANVLTF
>TRBD1|TRBJ1-1|-|TRBV5-1
TGCGCCAGTATGACAGGGGGAGGCACTGAAGCTTTCTTT
CASMTGGGTEAFF
>-|TRBJ2-7|-|TRBV18
TGTGCCAGCTCACCGATAGGGGTGAGGTTTAGGGACGAGCAGTACTTC
CASSPIGVRFRDEQYF
>-|TRBJ1-2|-|TRBV9
TGTGCCAGCAGCCTCACCGGGCCCCGAAGCGGCTACACCTTC
CASSLTGPRSGYTF
>TRBD2|TRBJ2-7|-|TRBV27
TGTGCCAGCAGAACTAGCGGGAGGAACGAGCAGTACTTC
CASRTSGRNEQYF
>-|TRBJ2-5|-|TRBV5-4
TGTGCCAGCAGGGGCACAGGGAAAGAGACCCAGTACTTC
CASRGTGKETQYF
>TRBD1|TRBJ2-3|-|TRBV7-9
TGTGCCAGCAGCTTACTGCCCGGGACAGGGGTTGGTACGCAGTATTTT
CASSLLPGTGVGTQYF